Presented here are 9 T cell receptor beta chains from one specimen sequenced in a study of blood T cell repertoires in COVID-19. Assay: immunoSEQ multiplex PCR; the TCRdb copy retains only in-frame clones and omits some. The table includes roughly 130,000 clones, about 89% detected once. The sequencing input was peripheral blood. Source of these receptors: a woman aged 55 to 70 with acute or convalescent COVID-19.

V and J are TRBV2 and TRBJ2-3, with a tentative D call TRBD2 (5 bases). The CDR3 covers 15 residues. Trimming took 3 bases from V and 0 from J, leaving 10 bases between them. Germline CDR1 and CDR2: SNHLY and FYNNEI. CDR3 in DNA: TGTGCCAGCAGTGAGCAAAGCGGAAGCACAGATACGCAGTATTTT. Translation gives CASSEQSGSTDTQYF.

This clone was observed a handful of times. The gene calls are TRBV7-9 and TRBJ1-1; TRBD1 might be the D (5 bases). The CDR3 is 14 residues long. V dropped 2 bases and J dropped 0 bases, with 7 bases sitting between them. Germline assignment: CDR1 SEHNR and CDR2 FQNEAQ (reference sequence). The CDR3 nucleotides read TGTGCCAGCAGCTTACAGACAGTGAACACTGAAGCTTTCTTT. Translating it yields CASSLQTVNTEAFF.

The V gene is TRBV5-4, the J gene TRBJ2-7, with TRBD1 identical over 11 bases. Per the germline V gene, CDR1 is SGHNT and CDR2 is YYREEE (reference sequence). The CDR3 extends over 14 amino acids. V shed 5 bases and J 3 bases; nucleotides not matched to a gene: 4. The CDR3, as DNA: TGTGCCAGCAGTTCCGGGACAGGGGGCTACGAGCAGTACTTC. This gives the protein CASSSGTGGYEQYF.

The gene calls are TRBV19 and TRBJ2-3; 7 nucleotides agree with TRBD2. Germline CDR1 and CDR2: LNHDA and SQIVND (reference sequence). Trimming cost V 3 bases and J 1 base; bases outside gene matches: 4. The CDR3 length is 15 residues. The CDR3 here is CASSMVAGGTDTQYF. CDR3 DNA sequence: TGTGCCAGTAGTATGGTTGCGGGAGGCACAGATACGCAGTATTTT. Supplemented by reference TRBV19 and TRBJ2-3, the full variable domain reads DGGITQSPKYLFRKEGQNVTLSCEQNLNHDAMYWYRQDPGQGLRLIYYSQIVNDFQKGDIAEGYSVSREKKESFPLTVTSAQKNPTAFYLCASSMVAGGTDTQYFGPGTRLTVL.

This clone was counted a single time. The chain employs TRBV6-1 and TRBJ2-5; D ambiguous. V lost 8 bases to trimming and J lost 4 bases, with 23 bases between them. The germline CDR1 and CDR2 sequences are MNHNS and SASEGT. The CDR3 consists of 16 residues. CDR3 nucleotide sequence: TGTGCCAGCGGTGGGCCCGGCGCGGCGCCGGGAGAGACCCAGTACTTC. It translates to CASGGPGAAPGETQYF.

The chain combines TRBV28 with TRBJ2-1; 13 bases line up with TRBD2. The germline CDR1 and CDR2 sequences are MDHEN and SYDVKM. V was clipped by 3 bases and J by 15 bases; unmatched bases: 11. This CDR3 comprises 15 residues. The CDR3 DNA reads as TGTGCCAGCAGTTTTACCGGACTAGCGGGAGTAATACGGTTCTTC. It specifies CASSFTGLAGVIRFF.

V gene TRBV11-3 combines with J gene TRBJ1-2, with D maybe TRBD1 (5 bases). The CDR3 runs to 15 residues. The V gene's germline CDR1 is SGHNT and CDR2 YENEEA. V was clipped by 4 bases and J by 0 bases, with 12 bases between them. Here the CDR3 DNA reads TGTGCCAGCAGCTCGGGCGGGGGTTCTAACTATGGCTACACCTTC. As protein: CASSSGGGSNYGYTF. The variable domain in full, completed from reference TRBV11-3 and TRBJ1-2, reads EAGVVQSPRYKIIEKKQPVAFWCNPISGHNTLYWYLQNLGQGPELLIRYENEEAVDDSQLPKDRFSAERLKGVDSTLKIQPAELGDSAVYLCASSSGGGSNYGYTFGSGTRLTVV.

The chain employs TRBV10-3 and TRBJ1-2; 8 nucleotides agree with TRBD1. J lost 4 bases, V lost 6 bases, and 19 bases had no gene match. Per germline, CDR1 ENHRY and CDR2 SYGVKD. The CDR3 is made up of 18 amino acids. The CDR3 reads CAIRDGQGQRGFIYGYTF. The CDR3 coding sequence is TGTGCCATCAGGGACGGACAGGGTCAGAGAGGATTTATCTATGGCTACACCTTC.

J is TRBJ2-1 and V is TRBV6-1; 9 bases align to TRBD2. Germline V lookup: CDR1 MNHNS, CDR2 SASEGT. The V and J ends lost 2 bases and 6 bases, in that order; junction bases with no gene match: 8. The CDR3 spans 16 residues. Here the CDR3 reads CASSESGLAPSNEQFF. The CDR3 DNA is TGTGCCAGCAGTGAATCCGGACTAGCGCCGTCCAATGAGCAGTTCTTC.